Shown below are 8 T cell receptor beta chains from a single sample sequenced in a study of blood T cell repertoires in COVID-19. The repertoire was sequenced with immunoSEQ multiplex PCR; TCRdb's copy has only in-frame clones and lacks some. This table holds 220,000 or so clones, 70% to 90% found once. The sequenced sample consisted of PBMCs or T cells enriched from blood (not recorded which). Every receptor here comes from a woman in her forties or fifties with acute COVID-19.

The chain combines TRBV5-1 with TRBJ1-3; a weak D match, TRBD1 (6 bases). Germline V gives CDR1 SGHRS, CDR2 YFSETQ. Trimming took off 3 bases at V and 3 bases at J, with 10 bases between the two ends. The CDR3 loop spans 14 amino acids. The CDR3 bases are TGCGCCAGCAGCTGGTCAGGGGATGGAAACACCATATATTTT. Its protein is CASSWSGDGNTIYF. Drawing the rest from reference TRBV5-1 and TRBJ1-3, the complete variable domain is KAGVTQTPRYLIKTRGQQVTLSCSPISGHRSVSWYQQTPGQGLQFLFEYFSETQRNKGNFPGRFSGRQFSNSRSEMNVSTLELGDSALYLCASSWSGDGNTIYFGEGSWLTVV.

The chain combines TRBV4-3 with TRBJ2-5, with 9 bases that match TRBD2. This CDR3 spans 15 amino acids. Trimming at V came to 1 base and at J to 5 bases, leaving 5 bases not matched to a gene. Germline assignment: CDR1 LGHNA and CDR2 YSLEER. The CDR3 DNA follows: TGCGCCAGCAGCCAAGTAATAGCGGGAGCGGAGACCCAGTACTTC. Protein: CASSQVIAGAETQYF.

DNA for the CDR3: TGTGCCAGCAGCTATGGGACTAGCGGAAGGAACAATGAGCAGTTCTTC. Protein: CASSYGTSGRNNEQFF. V and J are TRBV5-4 and TRBJ2-1; 11 bases fit TRBD2. This CDR3 region has 16 residues. CDR1 is SGHNT and CDR2 is YYREEE in the germline V gene (reference sequence). V shed 3 bases, J shed 5 bases, and the junction held 7 bases outside the gene matches.

This clone has only one observation. The rearrangement joins TRBV3-1 (or the pseudogene TRBV3-2) to TRBJ2-5; 7 nucleotides align to TRBD2. CDR3 length: 15 residues. V was clipped by 4 bases and J by 5 bases; unmatched bases: 10. CDR1 and CDR2 (germline): LGHDT, YNNKEL (reference sequence). The CDR3 DNA follows: TGTGCCAGCAGCCCCTTACGGGGGAGGGACGAGACCCAGTACTTC. Protein product: CASSPLRGRDETQYF.

This rearrangement joins TRBV28 to TRBJ1-1; 9 nucleotides line up with TRBD1. CDR3 length: 15 residues. After removal of 6 bases from V and 5 bases from J, the junction contained 10 bases not matched to a gene. Germline CDR1 MDHEN, CDR2 SYDVKM. The DNA of the CDR3 is TGTGCCAGCAGGGATTCGGGACAGGGAAAAACTGAAGCTTTCTTT. Residues: CASRDSGQGKTEAFF.

This chain joins TRBV11-2 and TRBJ2-7, with D unresolved. V lost 5 bases to trimming and J lost 0 bases, with 17 bases between them. CDR1 and CDR2 (germline): SGHAT, FQNNGV. The CDR3 runs 16 residues. The CDR3: CASSPGGTSSSYEQYF. The CDR3 DNA sequence: TGTGCCAGCAGCCCAGGTGGAACCTCAAGCTCCTACGAGCAGTACTTC. Combining the CDR3 with reference TRBV11-2 and TRBJ2-7 gives the whole variable domain EAGVAQSPRYKIIEKRQSVAFWCNPISGHATLYWYQQILGQGPKLLIQFQNNGVVDDSQLPKDRFSAERLKGVDSTLKIQPAKLEDSAVYLCASSPGGTSSSYEQYFGPGTRLTVT.

The chain combines TRBV6-4 with TRBJ2-1; 7 bases line up with TRBD1. This CDR3 spans 14 amino acids. V lost 6 bases, J lost 0 bases, and 2 bases stayed unmatched. Germline CDR1 reads MRHNA; CDR2 reads SNTAGT. Written as DNA, the CDR3 is TGTGCCAGCAGCCGGGACAGCTCCTACAATGAGCAGTTCTTC. Translating it yields CASSRDSSYNEQFF.

This sequence joins TRBV18 and TRBJ2-7; D uncertain. Trimming stripped 6 bases from V and 2 bases from J, with 5 bases between. Germline V gene data show CDR1 as KGHSH and CDR2 as LQKENI. This CDR3 spans 11 amino acids. The CDR3 bases are TGTGCCAGCTCGAACACCTACGAGCAGTACTTC. Translation gives CASSNTYEQYF. The full variable domain, completed using reference TRBV18 and TRBJ2-7, is NAGVMQNPRHLVRRRGQEARLRCSPMKGHSHVYWYRQLPEEGLKFMVYLQKENIIDESGMPKERFSAEFPKEGPSILRIQQVVRGDSAAYFCASSNTYEQYFGPGTRLTVT.